The present TCR beta chain was sequenced within a study of radiation and T cells in renal cell carcinoma. Study in general: Nephrectomy followed 15 Gy stereotactic body radiation by 4 weeks.

V was clipped by 4 bases and J by 4 bases, with 12 bases between them. Germline assignment: CDR1 SGHDN and CDR2 FVKESK. The CDR3 contains 14 residues. General study points: From baseline, blood top tumor clonotypes peaked at 2 weeks post-radiation. Pretreatment tumor biopsies were lacking, so baseline clonotypes are unknown.

Time point denoted: baseline pretreatment blood. Regarding treatment: 15 Gy SBRT to primary tumor, nephrectomy 4 weeks later. The patient's renal cell carcinoma had clear cell pathology. The data were produced by immunoSEQ multiplex PCR, yet TCRdb's version contains in-frame clones alone and is incomplete. The top ten clones hold roughly 7.2% of a sample with about 61,000 clones, more than 60% of them seen once. A word on this clone: Its antigen is undetermined.

The J gene is TRBJ2-3, the V gene TRBV14, with D possibly matching TRBD1 (6 bases). Sequenced material: blood, taken from a patient whose treatment included radiotherapy and nephrectomy. The TCR originated in a man aged 60-69 years with renal cell carcinoma. CDR3 in amino acids: CASSPPGAPDTQYF. In DNA form, the CDR3 reads TGTGCCAGCAGCCCACCAGGGGCCCCAGATACGCAGTATTTT. The full variable domain, completed using reference TRBV14 and TRBJ2-3, is EAGVTQFPSHSVIEKGQTVTLRCDPISGHDNLYWYRRVMGKEIKFLLHFVKESKQDESGMPNNRFLAERTGGTYSTLKVQPAELEDSGVYFCASSPPGAPDTQYFGPGTRLTVL.